These T cell receptor beta chains were read from a single sample in a study of blood T cell repertoires in COVID-19. Method: immunoSEQ multiplex PCR; TCRdb's copy keeps in-frame clones and lacks some. The sample records about 140,000 clones, around 73% being singletons. Sequenced: peripheral blood. Source of these receptors: a woman between 50 and 59 years old with active or convalescent COVID-19. CDR3s include the opening cysteine and the closing phenylalanine or tryptophan. The D gene is left open where the match is weak. For some rows the clone size is stated as once, few or many, or as a class when expanded; others skip it.

>TRBJ2-7|TRBD1|TRBV23-1|.
CASRTGQSSYEQYF
TGCGCCAGCAGAACGGGACAGAGCTCCTACGAGCAGTACTTC
>TRBJ1-3|TRBD1|TRBV30|.
CAWRDRAGNTIYF
TGTGCCTGGAGAGACAGGGCGGGAAACACCATATATTTT
>TRBJ2-7|TRBD2|TRBV3-1/TRBV3-2|.
CASSQESGKTYEQYF
TGTGCCAGCAGCCAAGAAAGCGGGAAAACCTACGAGCAGTACTTC
>TRBJ1-1|TRBD1|TRBV7-2|.
CASSFGTGLNTEAFF
TGTGCCAGCAGCTTCGGGACAGGCTTGAACACTGAAGCTTTCTTT
>TRBJ1-2|TRBD1|TRBV5-4|few
CASSLGQGLDNYGYTF
TGTGCCAGCAGCCTGGGACAGGGTCTAGATAACTATGGCTACACCTTC
>TRBJ1-2|TRBD1|TRBV30|.
CAWVRQGRFYGYTF
TGTGCCTGGGTCCGACAGGGGAGATTCTATGGCTACACCTTC
>TRBJ2-3|.|TRBV6-5|once
CASRMGAGRTDTQYF
TGTGCCAGCAGAATGGGGGCCGGCCGCACAGATACGCAGTATTTT
>TRBJ1-2|TRBD1|TRBV11-2|few
CASSPTGTGYGYTF
TGTGCCAGCAGCCCGACAGGGACGGGCTATGGCTACACCTTC
>TRBJ1-3|TRBD1|TRBV5-7|.
CASSLGTGIPGNTIYF
TGTGCCAGCAGCTTGGGGACAGGGATCCCTGGAAACACCATATATTTT
>TRBJ2-7|.|TRBV13|.
CASSRSGSSSYEQYF
TGTGCCAGCAGCCGTAGCGGTTCAAGCTCCTACGAGCAGTACTTC
>TRBJ1-2|.|TRBV5-1|.
CASSLDRGYTF
TGCGCCAGCAGCTTGGACAGAGGCTACACCTTC
>TRBJ2-7|TRBD1|TRBV24-1|few
CATSDFRSGGGKVSEQYF
TGTGCCACCAGTGATTTTCGGTCAGGGGGCGGGAAGGTTTCCGAGCAGTACTTC
>TRBJ2-1|TRBD2|TRBV20-1|once
CSASFGGDHNEQFF
TGCAGTGCTAGTTTCGGGGGGGACCACAATGAGCAGTTCTTC
>TRBJ1-1|.|TRBV19|.
CASSIQGMNTEAFF
TGTGCCAGTAGTATCCAGGGGATGAACACTGAAGCTTTCTTT
>TRBJ1-1|.|TRBV19|.
CASTRTANTEAFF
TGTGCCAGTACCAGGACAGCGAACACTGAAGCTTTCTTT
>TRBJ2-5|.|TRBV3-1/TRBV3-2|once
CASSSRSRETQYF
TGTGCCAGCAGCTCCCGGAGCCGGGAGACCCAGTACTTC
>TRBJ2-4|.|TRBV4-3|.
CASSQDGWGVKNIQYF
TGCGCCAGCAGCCAAGATGGTTGGGGGGTCAAAAACATTCAGTACTTC
>TRBJ2-3|.|TRBV5-1|.
CASSPETRRTDTQYF
TGCGCCAGCAGCCCGGAGACTAGGCGCACAGATACGCAGTATTTT
>TRBJ2-3|TRBD2|TRBV5-1|.
CASSLNLAGGTTSTDTQYF
TGCGCCAGCAGCTTAAACCTAGCGGGGGGGACGACTAGCACAGATACGCAGTATTTT
>TRBJ2-1|TRBD2|TRBV14|few
CASSQVHGGAGEQFF
TGTGCCAGCAGCCAAGTGCACGGGGGGGCTGGTGAGCAGTTCTTC
>TRBJ1-1|.|TRBV6-5|.
CASNTVRGGTTEAFF
TGTGCCAGCAATACTGTCAGGGGAGGGACCACTGAAGCTTTCTTT
>TRBJ2-4|TRBD2|TRBV18|once
CASSPGLGGGDIQYF
TGTGCCAGCTCACCGGGGTTGGGCGGGGGAGACATTCAGTACTTC
>TRBJ1-3|.|TRBV19|once
CASRPDRTGNTIYF
TGTGCCAGTAGGCCAGACAGAACTGGAAACACCATATATTTT
>TRBJ2-7|TRBD2|TRBV28|.
CASSTPSGAGGYEQYF
TGTGCCAGCAGCACTCCCTCTGGGGCGGGGGGCTACGAGCAGTACTTC
>TRBJ2-4|.|TRBV6-5|.
CAVTRLDIQYF
TGTGCCGTGACCCGACTCGACATTCAGTACTTC
>TRBJ2-1|.|TRBV7-9|.
CASSFQVSYNEQFF
TGTGCCAGCAGCTTCCAGGTATCTTACAATGAGCAGTTCTTC
>TRBJ2-2|TRBD2|TRBV5-5|once
CASSLVAAGGGTGELFF
TGTGCCAGCAGCTTGGTTGCGGCGGGAGGGGGCACCGGGGAGCTGTTTTTT
>TRBJ2-1|.|TRBV5-6|.
CASSLVPGQTYNEQFF
TGTGCCAGCAGCTTGGTCCCCGGACAGACCTACAATGAGCAGTTCTTC
>TRBJ1-2|.|TRBV28|.
CASSLTQDAYHF
TGTGCCAGCAGTTTGACCCAGGATGCGTACCACTTC
>TRBJ2-3|TRBD2|TRBV30|.
CAWSASRTSGTSTDTQYF
TGTGCCTGGAGTGCCTCCCGGACTAGCGGGACTAGCACAGATACGCAGTATTTT
>TRBJ2-5|TRBD1|TRBV6-2/TRBV6-3|.
CASSTPGQGRETQYF
TGTGCCAGCAGCACCCCGGGACAGGGGAGAGAGACCCAGTACTTC
>TRBJ1-3|.|TRBV6-2/TRBV6-3|few
CASSLRDSSGNTIYF
TGTGCCAGCAGCCTCCGGGATTCCTCTGGAAACACCATATATTTT
>TRBJ1-1|TRBD1|TRBV14|.
CARTRDRDTEAFF
TGTGCCAGGACCCGAGACAGGGACACTGAAGCTTTCTTT
>TRBJ2-4|.|TRBV5-5|.
CASSPEGENIQYF
TGTGCCAGCAGCCCAGAGGGAGAAAACATTCAGTACTTC
>TRBJ1-4|.|TRBV28|.
CASSLTQGKLFF
TGTGCCAGCAGTTTGACACAGGGAAAACTGTTTTTT
>TRBJ2-1|.|TRBV7-9|.
CASSPLLAEAYNEQFF
TGTGCCAGCAGCCCCCTCTTAGCGGAAGCGTACAATGAGCAGTTCTTC
>TRBJ1-2|TRBD1|TRBV6-5|.
CASSYSQTGGDGYTF
TGTGCCAGCAGTTACTCGCAGACAGGGGGGGATGGCTACACCTTC
>TRBJ1-1|TRBD1|TRBV30|.
CAWKEGAWTEAFF
TGTGCCTGGAAGGAGGGGGCTTGGACTGAAGCTTTCTTT
>TRBJ2-3|.|TRBV19|.
CASSPGLSTDTQYF
TGTGCCAGTAGCCCGGGACTTAGCACAGATACGCAGTATTTT
>TRBJ1-3|TRBD1|TRBV7-2|.
CASSPDGQGGGRNTIYF
TGTGCCAGCAGCCCCGATGGACAGGGGGGCGGGAGAAACACCATATATTTT
>TRBJ2-3|.|TRBV7-3|.
CASSRDNTQGDTQYF
TGTGCCAGCAGCCGGGACAATACTCAGGGAGATACGCAGTATTTT